The source of this TCR beta chain is a study of beta chain features in type 1 diabetes. Study outcomes and limitations: Across patients, naive, central memory and Treg TCRB repertoires exhibited apparently greater similarity than was observed across healthy donors. Individuals with type 1 diabetes displayed fewer insertions and more deletions at VDJ junctions.

The germline CDR1 and CDR2 sequences are SGHDN and FVKESK. V was shortened by 1 base and J by 0 bases, with 8 bases between the two germline ends. This CDR3 is built from 15 residues. Isolated RNA was reverse transcribed in full, so expressed TCRB transcripts were sequenced. Sequencing used immunoSEQ multiplex PCR; TCRdb keeps in-frame clones, though not all of them. The sample contains fewer than 500,000 clones, 14% of which appear only once. Stem cell-like memory, regulatory, central memory and naive CD4+ cells were sorted via CD45RO/CCR7/CD25/CD127/CD95/CD27. Purities in excess of 95% were seen in all sorted populations. This clone was picked up a small number of times. The antigen is unknown.

The V and J genes are TRBV14 and TRBJ2-3; D gene unclear. The TCR comes from a man younger than 40 in good health. The sample comprised naive CD4+ T cells from blood. CDR3 sequence: CASSQAHGSTDTQYF. CDR3 DNA sequence: TGTGCCAGCAGCCAAGCCCACGGAAGCACAGATACGCAGTATTTT.